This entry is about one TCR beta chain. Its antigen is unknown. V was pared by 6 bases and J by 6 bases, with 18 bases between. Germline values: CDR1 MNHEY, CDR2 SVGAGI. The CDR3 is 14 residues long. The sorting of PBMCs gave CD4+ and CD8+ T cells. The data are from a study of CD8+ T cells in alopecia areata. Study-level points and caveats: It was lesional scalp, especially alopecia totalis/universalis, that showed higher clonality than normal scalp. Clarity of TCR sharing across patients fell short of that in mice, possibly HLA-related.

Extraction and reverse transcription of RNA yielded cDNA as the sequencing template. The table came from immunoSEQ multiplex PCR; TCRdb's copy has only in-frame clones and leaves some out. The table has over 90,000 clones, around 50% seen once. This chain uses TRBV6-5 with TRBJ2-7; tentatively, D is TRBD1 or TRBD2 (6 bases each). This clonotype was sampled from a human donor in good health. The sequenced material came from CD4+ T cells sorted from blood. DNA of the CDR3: TGTGCCAGCAGGAAGGGGGGCGTAAATGGCGAGCAGTACTTC. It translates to CASRKGGVNGEQYF.